The table lists the clone carrying this T cell receptor (beta chain) with many counts. Its antigen is not identified. The sample comes from a study of T-cell memory formation after mild COVID-19. About the study: TCR clusters were mostly donor specific.

Study-wide points: Among CD4+ contracting clones, most were CM and EM, and CD8+ ones EMRA. Some clones that responded turned up in pre-infection memory, which suggests that cross-reactive memory joined in.

TCRdb ran MiXCR on the 5' RACE reads and lists one entry per CDR3 protein. This sample has approximately 35,000 distinct CDR3 sequences, with over 20% found just once. Trimming took 6 bases from V and 7 from J, leaving 15 bases between them. The CDR3 sequence is 14 residues long. The receptor comes from an adult who had mild COVID-19 (a few samples of this study predate the infection). Cell type and time point are not known. The chain recombines TRBV12-3 or TRBV12-4 with TRBJ1-4, with D hard to call. The sample taken for sequencing was PBMCs or a T cell subset sorted from them (not recorded which). In DNA, the CDR3 is TGTGCCAGCAGCCCCCTCCCCCAGAGTGAAAAACTGTTTTTT. As protein: CASSPLPQSEKLFF.